The 23 T cell receptor beta chains reported below all come from one sample, sequenced in a study of blood T cell repertoires in COVID-19 (dated by TCRdb to the early 2020s). Preparation of the library involved the immunoSEQ multiplex PCR assay. What TCRdb holds here is the immuneACCESS table cut down to in-frame rearrangements. Part of the clones is not present; checked against another copy, under half of the missing clones reflect an unresolved V gene, and the others are unexplained. Counted in this sample were approximately 300,000 clones; approximately 92% of them appeared once. Clones ranked in the top ten supply 6.5% to 8% of the sample. Sequenced: peripheral blood. Source of these receptors: a woman in her twenties or thirties with COVID-19, enrolled during active disease.

This rearrangement joins TRBV7-8 to TRBJ1-5; a possible D gene is TRBD1 (6 bases). V lost 4 bases to trimming and J lost 2 bases, with 21 bases between them. The germline V gene has CDR1 SGHVS and CDR2 FQNEAQ. The CDR3 loop spans 18 amino acids. The CDR3 protein is CASSSDRFAGGGNQPQHF. The DNA for the CDR3 is TGTGCCAGCAGCTCGGACAGATTTGCAGGTGGTGGCAATCAGCCCCAGCATTTT.

A single count supports this clone. A junction end diverges from the germline sequence, so it may reflect a read error. The chain employs TRBV2 and TRBJ1-1; tentative D call: TRBD1 (6 bases). This CDR3 contains 13 residues. The V gene's germline CDR1 is SNHLY and CDR2 FYNNEI. CDR3 nucleotides: TGTGCCAGCAGGGAAGACAGGCTCCAGGAAGCTTTCTTT. Encoded protein: CASREDRLQEAFF.

The V call is TRBV5-1, the J call TRBJ2-1, with D possibly matching TRBD1 (6 bases). Germline V gives CDR1 SGHRS, CDR2 YFSETQ. Between the trimmed V and J ends, which lost 2 bases and 5 bases, there was a span of 8 bases. This CDR3 has 13 residues. CDR3 bases: TGCGCCAGCAGCTTCGGACAGAACAATGAGCAGTTCTTC. It translates to CASSFGQNNEQFF.

In nucleotides, the CDR3 is TGTGCCAGCAGCTTGGCGACTAGCGGGAGGACCAATGAGCAGTTCTTC. Protein: CASSLATSGRTNEQFF. V usage is TRBV11-1 and J usage is TRBJ2-1; 13 nucleotides align to TRBD2. J was trimmed by 6 bases and V by 3 bases; bases with no gene match: 5. The CDR3 runs to 16 residues. From germline, CDR1 is SGHAT and CDR2 FQDESV (reference sequence). The full variable domain, with the rest looked up from reference TRBV11-1 and TRBJ2-1, is EAEVAQSPRYKITEKSQAVAFWCDPISGHATLYWYRQILGQGPELLVQFQDESVVDDSQLPKDRFSAERLKGVDSTLKIQPAELGDSAMYLCASSLATSGRTNEQFFGPGTRLTVL.

The V call is TRBV5-1, the J call TRBJ2-7; D is ambiguous. The V and J ends lost 2 bases and 4 bases respectively, with 13 bases between them. Germline V gene data show CDR1 as SGHRS and CDR2 as YFSETQ. The CDR3 sequence is 14 residues long. In nucleotides, the CDR3 is TGCGCCAGCAGCTTCGCCGAAAACTGGTACGAGCAGTACTTC. This encodes CASSFAENWYEQYF.

The chain has TRBV5-5 and TRBJ1-5; 9 bases line up with TRBD1. The CDR3 loop spans 15 amino acids. The germline V gene encodes CDR1 SGHKS and CDR2 YYEKEE (reference sequence). With V trimmed by 3 bases and J by 0 bases, 1 base remained unmatched. The CDR3 DNA follows: TGTGCCAGCAGCTCGGACAGGGGTAGCAATCAGCCCCAGCATTTT. Translation gives CASSSDRGSNQPQHF.

The chain combines TRBV28 with TRBJ2-1; 12 nucleotides align to TRBD2. V trimming: 5 bases; J trimming: 3 bases; junction bases outside the gene matches: 8. Germline CDR1 reads MDHEN; CDR2 reads SYDVKM. This CDR3 contains 17 residues. The CDR3 spells CASSPASGGVGYNEQFF. CDR3 sequence (DNA): TGTGCCAGCAGTCCCGCTAGCGGGGGGGTGGGCTACAATGAGCAGTTCTTC.

The chain carries TRBV5-1 and TRBJ1-2; 10 nucleotides agree with TRBD1. The CDR3 extends over 14 amino acids. J was trimmed by 7 bases and V by 7 bases; bases with no gene match: 10. Germline V gene sequence: CDR1 SGHRS, CDR2 YFSETQ. The chain's CDR3 is CASSPGTGVFGYTF. The DNA of the CDR3 is TGCGCCAGCTCCCCCGGGACAGGGGTTTTTGGCTACACCTTC.

The chain carries TRBV9 and TRBJ2-7; tentative D call: TRBD1 (6 bases). CDR1 and CDR2 from the germline V gene are SGDLS and YYNGEE. This CDR3 has 14 amino acids. V lost 3 bases to trimming and J lost 4 bases, with 14 bases between them. The CDR3 sequence is CASSETGLPYEQYF. The CDR3 bases are TGTGCCAGCAGCGAAACAGGGTTACCGTACGAGCAGTACTTC.

J is TRBJ1-2 and V is TRBV29-1, with a possible D match to TRBD1 (5 bases). Per germline, CDR1 SQVTM and CDR2 ANQGSEA. V shed 5 bases and J shed 8 bases, with 12 bases lying between them. This CDR3 spans 11 amino acids. CDR3 loop: CSVLGGVGYTF. Written as DNA, the CDR3 is TGCAGCGTTCTCGGGGGGGTAGGCTACACCTTC. Together with reference TRBV29-1 and TRBJ1-2, the CDR3 gives the full variable domain: SAVISQKPSRDICQRGTSLTIQCQVDSQVTMMFWYRQQPGQSLTLIATANQGSEATYESGFVIDKFPISRPNLTFSTLTVSNMSPEDSSIYLCSVLGGVGYTFGSGTRLTVV.

The chain carries TRBV29-1 and TRBJ2-7; TRBD1 matches at 7 bases. CDR1 SQVTM and CDR2 ANQGSEA come from the germline V gene. This CDR3 is 11 amino acids long. V trimming: 7 bases; J trimming: 3 bases; junction bases outside the gene matches: 3. The CDR3 DNA follows: TGCAGCGCCAGACAGGGCTACGAGCAGTACTTC. It specifies CSARQGYEQYF.

The chain has TRBV7-3 and TRBJ2-5; possibly TRBD2 for D (5 bases). The length of the CDR3 is 10 residues. Trimming took off 5 bases at V and 10 bases at J, with 8 bases between the two ends. CDR1 and CDR2 from the germline V gene are SGHTA and FQGTGA. In DNA form, the CDR3 reads TGTGCCAGCAGCCAGGAGGTCCAGTACTTC. Encoded protein: CASSQEVQYF.

This chain links TRBV10-3 with TRBJ2-7; TRBD1 agrees at 9 bases. The CDR3 has 14 amino acids. J was trimmed by 5 bases and V by 6 bases; bases with no gene match: 8. Germline lookup yields CDR1 ENHRY and CDR2 SYGVKD. For the CDR3, the DNA is TGTGCCATCAGACAGGGGGACAGGGCCAACGAGCAGTACTTC. Residues: CAIRQGDRANEQYF.

This chain joins TRBV5-5 and TRBJ2-3; tentatively, D is TRBD1 (5 bases). CDR3 length equals 15 residues. Trimming took 3 bases from V and 2 from J, leaving 13 bases between them. CDR1 SGHKS and CDR2 YYEKEE come from the germline V gene (reference sequence). The CDR3 nucleotides read TGTGCCAGCAGCTGGACCTCAGGGTTCACAGATACGCAGTATTTT. This translates into CASSWTSGFTDTQYF.

The chain employs TRBV2 and TRBJ2-5; weak D call: TRBD2 (6 bases). V lost 0 bases to trimming and J lost 5 bases, with 13 bases between them. This CDR3 comprises 15 residues. Germline values: CDR1 SNHLY, CDR2 FYNNEI. In DNA, the CDR3 is TGTGCCAGCAGTGAAGCGGTCACTAGCCGGGAGACCCAGTACTTC. Its translation: CASSEAVTSRETQYF.

The chain carries TRBV28 and TRBJ1-1; D remains ambiguous. Trimming stripped 6 bases from V and 6 bases from J, with 14 bases between. The CDR3 covers 13 residues. Germline V CDR1 and CDR2: MDHEN, SYDVKM. The CDR3 protein is CASSSFRLAEAFF. CDR3 DNA sequence: TGTGCCAGCAGCTCCTTCAGGCTCGCTGAAGCTTTCTTT. Looking up the rest from reference TRBV28 and TRBJ1-1 gives the full variable domain: DVKVTQSSRYLVKRTGEKVFLECVQDMDHENMFWYRQDPGLGLRLIYFSYDVKMKEKGDIPEGYSVSREKKERFSLILESASTNQTSMYLCASSSFRLAEAFFGQGTRLTVV.

The chain has TRBV6-5 and TRBJ2-2; TRBD1 agrees at 9 bases. The CDR3 extends over 14 amino acids. V dropped 6 bases and J dropped 7; count of bases not matched to a gene: 6. Germline assignment: CDR1 MNHEY and CDR2 SVGAGI. The CDR3 DNA is TGTGCCAGCAGCGGGACAGGGCAAAACGGGGAGCTGTTTTTT. This sequence encodes CASSGTGQNGELFF.

The chain uses TRBV19 and TRBJ2-7, with 9 bases lining up with TRBD1. V was clipped by 4 bases and J by 2 bases; unmatched bases: 3. Germline V lookup: CDR1 LNHDA, CDR2 SQIVND (reference sequence). This CDR3 is 14 amino acids long. Here the CDR3 DNA reads TGTGCCAGTAGTACGACAGGGGGACCCTACGAGCAGTACTTC. This translates into CASSTTGGPYEQYF. The full variable domain, its missing parts supplied by reference TRBV19 and TRBJ2-7, is DGGITQSPKYLFRKEGQNVTLSCEQNLNHDAMYWYRQDPGQGLRLIYYSQIVNDFQKGDIAEGYSVSREKKESFPLTVTSAQKNPTAFYLCASSTTGGPYEQYFGPGTRLTVT.

The chain couples TRBV24-1 to TRBJ2-1, with 11 bases matching TRBD2. Germline V gives CDR1 KGHDR, CDR2 SFDVKD. V shed 5 bases, J shed 0 bases, and the junction held 14 bases outside the gene matches. The CDR3 has 20 residues. CDR3 protein: CATSAPAGTSGRSSYNEQFF. The CDR3 nucleotides are TGTGCCACCAGTGCTCCAGCTGGGACTAGCGGCAGGAGCTCCTACAATGAGCAGTTCTTC.

This clone was counted a single time. The J gene is TRBJ2-7, the V gene TRBV11-2; 9 nucleotides agree with TRBD1. J was trimmed by 4 bases and V by 0 bases; bases with no gene match: 19. CDR1 and CDR2 (germline): SGHAT, FQNNGV. The CDR3 loop spans 20 amino acids. The CDR3 DNA follows: TGTGCCAGCAGCTTAGATCCTGGTGGGTGGACAGGGGACTTGGGGTACGAGCAGTACTTC. Translation gives CASSLDPGGWTGDLGYEQYF.

The rearrangement uses TRBV2 and TRBJ2-5; 7 bases fit TRBD2. CDR3 size: 13 residues. Germline CDR1 reads SNHLY; CDR2 reads FYNNEI. The trim removed 4 bases at V and 5 bases at J, leaving 4 bases unmatched. In DNA form, the CDR3 reads TGTGCCAGCAGTGGAACGGGAGGTGAGACCCAGTACTTC. Its translation is CASSGTGGETQYF.

This chain links TRBV9 with TRBJ2-1; a weak D match, TRBD2 (5 bases). Germline V gene sequence: CDR1 SGDLS, CDR2 YYNGEE. Trimming shortened V by 0 bases and J by 5 bases, and 27 bases separated the two germline ends. There are 20 residues in the CDR3. DNA for the CDR3: TGTGCCAGCAGCGTAGGCCCCGGTAGTAGCCCGAGGGCGAGGAACAATGAGCAGTTCTTC. Translation: CASSVGPGSSPRARNNEQFF.

The chain is built from TRBV24-1 and TRBJ1-2, with D perhaps TRBD1 (5 bases). With 4 bases removed from V and 4 bases from J, the gap between germline ends came to 15 bases. The CDR3 sequence is 15 residues long. The germline gives CDR1 KGHDR, CDR2 SFDVKD. This CDR3 is CATSEGGAPGYGYTF. The CDR3 DNA reads as TGTGCCACCAGTGAAGGTGGGGCGCCGGGCTATGGCTACACCTTC.